The present entry profiles one T cell receptor beta chain with its context. The repertoire was sequenced with immunoSEQ multiplex PCR; TCRdb's copy has only in-frame clones and lacks some. The sample consists of about 470,000 clones, roughly 77% of them appearing once. The CDR3 consists of 13 residues. Germline V gene sequence: CDR1 SNHLY, CDR2 FYNNEI. V was cut by 4 bases and J by 1 base, with 7 bases left in between. The sample originates from a study of shared clonotypes between healthy human individuals. This clonotype originated in a woman aged 40 to 50 in good health. Some clones in this sample may be carry-over from other donors' samples. The sample taken for sequencing was PBMCs. The chain is built from TRBV2 and TRBJ2-5; D is uncertain. The CDR3 DNA is TGTGCCAGCAGTGTGGATTTCCAAGAGACCCAGTACTTC. Translating it yields CASSVDFQETQYF.